One sample yielded the 10 T cell receptor beta chains listed below, sequenced in a study of technical replicates of blood from several donors. Clones were read by immunoSEQ multiplex PCR, and TCRdb kept only the in-frame ones, dropping some. The table records over 30,000 clones, around nine tenths of them present only once. The sample was PBMCs. These receptors came from a human donor in good health. Some clones in this sample may be carry-over from other donors' samples.

The gene calls are TRBV7-9 and TRBJ1-2, with D possibly matching TRBD1 (6 bases). V shed 5 bases and J shed 8 bases, with 12 bases lying between them. The CDR3 loop spans 12 amino acids. CDR1 SEHNR and CDR2 FQNEAQ come from the germline V gene (reference sequence). The CDR3 sequence: CASSPETGGYTF. The CDR3 DNA sequence: TGTGCCAGCAGCCCGGAGACAGGAGGCTACACCTTC.

The CDR3 DNA is TGTGCCAGCAGGGATGGGACTTTCTATGGCTACACCTTC. This gives the protein CASRDGTFYGYTF. The chain combines TRBV7-9 with TRBJ1-2, with D possibly matching TRBD1 (5 bases). This CDR3 is 13 amino acids long. Germline assignment: CDR1 SEHNR and CDR2 FQNEAQ (reference sequence). V lost 6 bases to trimming and J lost 4 bases, with 12 bases between them.

This sequence joins TRBV6-1 and TRBJ2-5; TRBD2 might be the D (6 bases). The CDR3 runs 14 residues. Germline values: CDR1 MNHNS, CDR2 SASEGT. V was clipped by 5 bases and J by 2 bases, with 12 bases between them. This CDR3 reads CASSIRGRQETQYF. The CDR3 DNA reads TGTGCCAGCAGTATACGGGGGAGGCAAGAGACCCAGTACTTC.

This clone has only one observation. V and J are TRBV5-4 and TRBJ1-6, with D maybe TRBD1 (6 bases). From germline, CDR1 is SGHNT and CDR2 YYREEE (reference sequence). Deletions cut 9 bases from V and 6 bases from J, with 13 bases between. The CDR3 extends over 13 amino acids. The CDR3 region is CAIRTDFNSPLHF. In DNA form, the CDR3 reads TGTGCCATCAGGACAGATTTTAATTCACCCCTCCACTTT.

V is TRBV30 and J is TRBJ2-7; 8 nucleotides agree with TRBD2. Germline CDR1 is GTSNPN and CDR2 is SVGIG (reference sequence). CDR3 length: 14 residues. V shed 7 bases, J shed 10 bases, and the junction held 18 bases outside the gene matches. The CDR3 DNA reads TGTGCCTTGTCCGGAGAGCGGGGGACCCTCGGCCAGTACTTC. Its translation: CALSGERGTLGQYF.

The rearrangement joins TRBV7-3 to TRBJ1-1; D is perhaps TRBD1 (5 bases). Germline-derived CDR1 and CDR2 are SGHTA and FQGTGA. V was clipped by 6 bases and J by 1 base, with 24 bases between them. The CDR3 contains 18 residues. The CDR3 reads CASSVNPGLIGRNTEAFF. The CDR3 DNA reads TGTGCCAGCAGTGTTAATCCGGGACTCATTGGCAGGAACACTGAAGCTTTCTTT.

This clone occurred once. The chain recombines TRBV7-3 with TRBJ1-5; a weak D match, TRBD1 (6 bases). CDR1 is SGHTA and CDR2 is FQGTGA in the germline V gene. With 1 base removed from V and 15 bases from J, the gap between germline ends came to 10 bases. The CDR3 has 11 residues. CDR3 protein: CASSLNRATHF. Here the CDR3 DNA reads TGTGCCAGCAGCTTAAACAGGGCTACGCATTTT.

The rearrangement uses TRBV7-6 and TRBJ1-1; 9 nucleotides match TRBD1. Trimming took 5 bases from V and 0 from J; bases not matched to a gene: 1. The CDR3 consists of 14 residues. Germline loops: CDR1 SGHVS, CDR2 FNYEAQ. The CDR3 DNA follows: TGTGCCAGCAGCCGGGACAGGGTGAACACTGAAGCTTTCTTT. It is translated as CASSRDRVNTEAFF.

This chain joins TRBV20-1 and TRBJ1-1; maybe TRBD1 (5 bases). Germline loops: CDR1 DFQATT, CDR2 SNEGSKA (reference sequence). The CDR3 has 11 amino acids. With 5 bases removed from V and 4 bases from J, the gap between germline ends came to 8 bases. Here the CDR3 reads CSAGGSTEAFF. In DNA form, the CDR3 reads TGCAGTGCTGGGGGGAGCACTGAAGCTTTCTTT.

V and J are TRBV7-2 and TRBJ2-3, with 15 nucleotides matching TRBD2. V dropped 5 bases and J dropped 5; count of bases not matched to a gene: 8. The germline CDR1 and CDR2 sequences are SGHTA and FQGNSA. The CDR3 spans 17 residues. For the CDR3, the DNA is TGTGCCAGCAGCCCCCCGGGACTAGCGGGAGGTCAAGATACGCAGTATTTT. This encodes CASSPPGLAGGQDTQYF.